These T cell receptor beta chains were read from a single sample in a study of OX40 agonist ivuxolimab in advanced cancers. Clones were sequenced by immunoSEQ multiplex PCR, and TCRdb holds only the in-frame ones, with some missing. The sample holds approximately 60,000 clones, around 81% seen once. Sequenced here: CD4+ or CD8+ T cells sorted from blood, sampled in a trial of the OX40 agonist ivuxolimab. These receptors were taken from an adult with an advanced solid tumor such as melanoma, head and neck, liver or kidney cancer. CDR3s include the opening cysteine and the closing phenylalanine or tryptophan. The order of the fields is V gene, D gene, J gene, clone size, CDR3 protein, CDR3 DNA. The D gene is left open where the match is weak. The listing skips clone size in some rows; elsewhere it reads once, few, many or a size class.

>TRBV5-1|TRBD1|TRBJ1-2|-
CASSRSPGGAGYGYTF
TGCGCCAGCAGCCGCTCCCCAGGGGGCGCAGGCTATGGCTACACCTTC
>TRBV6-1|TRBD1|TRBJ1-1|-
CASSESQGMNTEAFF
TGTGCCAGCAGTGAGTCACAGGGGATGAACACTGAAGCTTTCTTT
>TRBV7-9|-|TRBJ1-1|-
CASSQDKNTEAFF
TGTGCCAGCAGCCAAGACAAGAACACTGAAGCTTTCTTT
>TRBV7-9|TRBD1|TRBJ1-4|once
CASSLASGGDGEKLFF
TGTGCCAGCAGCTTAGCATCAGGGGGCGATGGTGAAAAACTGTTTTTT
>TRBV18|-|TRBJ1-3|-
CASSPTVLTSGNTIYF
TGTGCCAGCTCACCAACAGTCCTTACCTCTGGAAACACCATATATTTT
>TRBV14|-|TRBJ1-3|-
CASSQGRARIGNTIYF
TGTGCCAGCAGCCAAGGTCGGGCCAGGATTGGAAACACCATATATTTT
>TRBV29-1|TRBD1|TRBJ2-7|-
CSVGQGAPYEQYF
TGCAGCGTAGGACAGGGGGCGCCCTACGAGCAGTACTTC
>TRBV6-5|-|TRBJ1-2|-
CASSSVGDGYTF
TGTGCCAGCAGTTCGGTCGGGGATGGCTACACCTTC
>TRBV19|TRBD1|TRBJ2-7|-
CASSSHSPGTGGWSYEQYF
TGTGCCAGTAGTTCGCACTCCCCGGGGACAGGGGGATGGTCCTACGAGCAGTACTTC
>TRBV27|-|TRBJ1-5|-
CASSLWGNQPQHF
TGTGCCAGCAGTTTATGGGGCAATCAGCCCCAGCATTTT
>TRBV27|-|TRBJ1-6|-
CASRPIEGDNSPLHF
TGTGCCAGCAGACCCATCGAAGGGGATAATTCACCCCTCCACTTT
>TRBV6-1|-|TRBJ2-2|-
CASSGVAGLGEHTGELFF
TGTGCCAGCAGTGGCGTGGCCGGCCTGGGGGAGCACACCGGGGAGCTGTTTTTT
>TRBV6-5|TRBD1|TRBJ1-2|-
CASSATGWDYGYTF
TGTGCCAGCAGTGCGACAGGGTGGGACTATGGCTACACCTTC
>TRBV6-1|-|TRBJ1-2|-
CASSEGGHSTYGYTF
TGTGCCAGCAGTGAGGGAGGACATTCCACCTATGGCTACACCTTC
>TRBV5-6|-|TRBJ1-3|-
CASTRGPGNSGNTIYF
TGTGCCAGCACACGGGGGCCGGGGAACTCTGGAAACACCATATATTTT
>TRBV6-5|-|TRBJ2-1|-
CASSHNPGNGNEQFF
TGTGCCAGCAGCCACAATCCGGGGAACGGCAATGAGCAGTTCTTC
>TRBV5-4|TRBD1|TRBJ1-2|-
CASSIGQGRDGYTF
TGTGCCAGCAGTATAGGACAGGGCAGGGATGGCTACACCTTC
>TRBV5-3|-|TRBJ2-1|many
CARSLAQQRDYNEQFF
TGTGCCAGAAGCTTGGCCCAACAGAGAGACTACAATGAGCAGTTCTTC